This T cell receptor beta chain was identified in a study of shared clonotypes between healthy human individuals (dated by TCRdb to 2018 to 2021). As for the study more broadly: A couple of women and a few men aged 18 to 49 years were included in the cohort. Each donor's leukapheresis produced roughly between roughly 0.85 and 9 billion PBMCs. For each donor, CD4 naive and CD4 memory were each run on three plates, CD8 naive on two plates, and CD8 memory on one plate. To increase sequencing depth and limit assay-specific biases, different laboratories used diverse techniques to prepare libraries and sequence TCR repertoires. To estimate repertoire size and how much clonotypes are shared between individuals, the study performed deep sequencing of blood TCR repertoires from a handful of healthy adults. The paper as a whole reports these results and caveats: Only blood was sampled, and tissue TCR repertoires likely differ from those in blood. Pairwise subsampling led to the expectation that sequencing depth would affect the degree of clonotype sharing among donors. Higher generation probabilities were observed for clonotypes shared by all four sorted-subset donors than for non-shared clonotypes. The genetic and exposure-history diversity represented was limited by the small number of donors. Roughly 5% of naive CD4, 3.5% of naive CD8, about 2.1% of memory CD4, and around 0.4% of memory CD8 clonotypes were shared across four donors. Larger estimated clonotype richness was generally found for naive subsets than for memory subsets. Incomplete sequencing was indicated by rarefaction of sorted-subset datasets, despite the large sequencing depth.

Using the deep immunoSEQ assay, TCR CDR3 regions were amplified from genomic DNA by multiplex PCR. Extracted genomic DNA from each cell subset was spread evenly across all wells of several immunoSEQ 96-well plates, with each plate serving as a replicate. Each replicate PCR for sorted subsets received around 210 ng genomic DNA, equal to about 30,000 T cell genomes. The purified libraries were quantified using a Qubit 3.0 fluorometer, sized with a Bioanalyzer 2100, and then quantified again using the KAPA Library Quantification kit. Every immunoSEQ 96-well plate was sequenced on a dedicated single-read 150-cycle Illumina NextSeq 550 flow cell. Under the source paper's analysis protocol: Because only junctional sequences without quality scores were contained in the immunoSEQ output, filtering matching that applied to full-length reads could not be performed. To assign V/J genes and CDR3, sequences were annotated using PyIR, a Python wrapper for IgBLAST v1.9, with IMGT germline references. Reads with weak V/J assignments (E-value above 1e-6), missing CDR3, stop codons, out-of-frame junctions, or ambiguous translated residues were removed. A V3J clonotype was defined by an identical inferred V gene, J gene, and CDR3 amino acid sequence. Percentage overlap between repertoires was calculated by dividing the number of shared unique clonotypes by the size of the smaller repertoire. RTK rarefaction, the Chao1 estimator, and Recon v2.1 estimates of unobserved clonotypes were used to assess repertoire richness. Generation probabilities for all TCRbeta clonotypes obtained by the gDNA method from a few donors were computed using OLGA. The immuneACCESS repertoire file appears here via TCRdb, limited to in-frame rearrangements. These files lack a portion of the clones; in checked studies, under half of the deficit traces to unresolved V genes, and the cause of the others is not known. That table supplies the V and J calls and clone size; D and trimming were determined from the DNA. This sample lists a few million clones; approximately 95% were detected once. Jointly, the top ten make up 0.39% of the sample.

A note on this clone: It has no known antigen specificity. Base qualities were left out, and no much larger clone turns up one base away.

The germline V gene provides CDR1 MNHEY and CDR2 SVGAGI. Trimming takes 8 bases off V and 3 bases off J; junction bases not matched to a gene: 8. Including the terminal cysteine and phenylalanine, the CDR3 comprises 15 residues. Only CDR3 DNA remains: 45 bases, in frame from the first base. The donors were healthy, HIV-negative adults who had no recently reported acute infections or vaccinations. Every donor was a Caucasian adult residing in Nashville, Tennessee, USA. CD4+ T cells were enriched by magnetic negative selection, after which naive cells were positively selected on CD45RA and the negative fraction was taken as the memory subset. After blood collection by leukapheresis, PBMCs were isolated using Ficoll-Histopaque density gradient centrifugation and then cryopreserved in the vapor phase of liquid nitrogen. Purity and quantity of every magnetically sorted T cell population were checked by analytical flow cytometry. Genomic DNA was isolated from each sorted fraction and quantified by UV absorbance on a Nanodrop 2000c.

The chain joins TRBV6-5 to TRBJ1-4; 8 bases in the junction line up with TRBD1. This sequence was found in a man between 18 and 35 years old in good health. Some clones in this sample may be carry-over from other donors' samples. Sequencing used naive CD4+ T cells from PBMCs. The meaning of the sample's cell subset or site label: CD45RA+ positively selected. The DNA reads TGTGCCAGCGGGAGGCAGGGGGCTGCTAATGAAAAACTGTTTTTT. Translated, it gives CASGRQGAANEKLFF.